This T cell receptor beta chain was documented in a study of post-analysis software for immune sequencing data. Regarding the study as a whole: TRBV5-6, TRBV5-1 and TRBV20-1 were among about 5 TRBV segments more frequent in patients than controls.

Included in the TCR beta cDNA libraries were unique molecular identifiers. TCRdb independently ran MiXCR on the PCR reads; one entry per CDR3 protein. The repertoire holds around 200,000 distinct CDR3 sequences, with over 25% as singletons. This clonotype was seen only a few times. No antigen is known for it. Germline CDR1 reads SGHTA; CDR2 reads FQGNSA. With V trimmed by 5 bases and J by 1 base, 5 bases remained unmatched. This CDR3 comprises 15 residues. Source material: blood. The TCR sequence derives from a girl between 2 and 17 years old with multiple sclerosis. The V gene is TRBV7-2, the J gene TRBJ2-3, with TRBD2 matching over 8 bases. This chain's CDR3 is CASSPGTSRTDTQYF. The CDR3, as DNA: TGTGCCAGCAGCCCCGGGACTAGTCGCACAGATACGCAGTATTTT.